The sequence of this T cell receptor beta chain was determined in a study of shared clonotypes between healthy human individuals. Only in-frame clones appear in the TCRdb table, and some are missing; sequencing was by immunoSEQ multiplex PCR. This table has some 1.4 million clones, roughly 96% appearing once. Participating donors were healthy, HIV-negative adults free of recent acute infections or vaccinations. As concerns this clone: Its specificity is unknown.

The study, taken as a whole, reports: A generally larger estimated richness was seen in naive subsets than in memory subsets. Naive CD4 clonotypes overlapped across a few donors at approximately 5.3%.

In germline, CDR1 is SGHKS, CDR2 YYEKEE (reference sequence). Trimming took off 2 bases at V and 0 bases at J, with 9 bases between the two ends. This CDR3 is 15 amino acids long. This receptor was taken from a man under 40 in good health. Sequencing input: naive CD4+ T cells sorted from blood. The subset was: CD45RA+ positively selected. The J gene is TRBJ2-1, the V gene TRBV5-5, with D hard to call. The CDR3 DNA is TGTGCCAGCAGCTTTACTTGGAGCTCCTACAATGAGCAGTTCTTC. Protein sequence: CASSFTWSSYNEQFF.